This passage covers 13 T cell receptor beta chains from one sample sequenced in a study of early T cells in non-severe SARS-CoV-2 infection. TCRdb used MiXCR to reprocess the 5' RACE reads, holding one entry per CDR3 protein. The sample holds 70,000 to 95,000 distinct CDR3 sequences, under 15% seen once. The sample taken for sequencing was whole blood. These TCRs come from an adult who was a healthcare worker with PCR-confirmed SARS-CoV-2 infection or an uninfected control (not recorded which).

The chain carries TRBV5-1 and TRBJ1-1; no clear D gene. Germline CDR1 and CDR2: SGHRS and YFSETQ. Trimming cost V 4 bases and J 10 bases, with 17 bases left between them. The CDR3 consists of 13 residues. CDR3 residues: CASSLDGPSGAFF. The CDR3 DNA reads TGCGCCAGCAGCCTCGACGGGCCGTCAGGAGCTTTCTTT.

The chain employs TRBV7-2 and TRBJ2-7; D gene uncertain. The CDR3 has 13 amino acids. Trimming pared 0 bases from V and 8 bases from J, leaving 11 bases between. Germline values: CDR1 SGHTA, CDR2 FQGNSA. The CDR3 is CASSLAGGGKQYV. The CDR3 DNA is TGTGCCAGCAGCTTAGCAGGTGGTGGGAAGCAGTACGTC.

This chain connects TRBV5-6 to TRBJ2-3; D possibly corresponds to TRBD1 (7 bases). CDR1 and CDR2 from the germline V gene are SGHDT and YYEEEE. V was trimmed by 4 bases and J by 4 bases, leaving 25 bases between them. The CDR3 has 18 amino acids. The DNA of the CDR3 is TGTGCCAGCAGCGGAATTATGGTTTACAGGGGAGGCGCAGATACGCAGTATTTT. Amino acid sequence: CASSGIMVYRGGADTQYF.

The table lists this clonotype with a few counts. V is TRBV21-1 and J is TRBJ1-5. TRBV21-1 is shown as a pseudogene. There are 17 residues in the CDR3. In DNA, the CDR3 is TGTGCCAGCAGCAAAGCGCTCACGGTGACGGGCAATCAGCCCCAGCATTTT. Translating gives CASSKALTVTGNQPQHF.

This clonotype was found many times. The V gene is TRBV20-1, the J gene TRBJ1-2; weak D call: TRBD1 (6 bases). V gave up 6 bases and J gave up 4 bases, with 27 bases separating them. CDR1 and CDR2 from the germline V gene are DFQATT and SNEGSKA (reference sequence). The CDR3 is 17 amino acids. The CDR3 nucleotides are TGCAGTGCCGTCGGTAGTGTTCAGGGGCGAGGGAGCTATGGCTACACCTTC. Residues: CSAVGSVQGRGSYGYTF.

This clonotype was counted between two and nine times. The chain joins TRBV7-7 to TRBJ2-5, with D tentatively TRBD1 or TRBD2 (5 bases each). Germline V gives CDR1 SSHAT, CDR2 FNYEAQ (reference sequence). The CDR3 sequence is 13 residues long. The V gene lost 4 bases and the J gene lost 0 bases, with 6 bases spanning the gap. CDR3 region: CASSWGHQETQYF. The DNA for the CDR3 is TGTGCCAGCAGCTGGGGACACCAAGAGACCCAGTACTTC.

There are many counts of this clonotype. The rearrangement joins TRBV12-3 or TRBV12-4 to TRBJ2-1; 8 bases align to TRBD2. The CDR3 contains 17 residues. Trimming at V came to 5 bases and at J to 6 bases, leaving 15 bases not matched to a gene. This chain's CDR3 is CASSPHSGSGVGNEQFF. CDR3 sequence (DNA): TGTGCCAGCAGTCCCCATTCGGGTAGCGGGGTCGGCAATGAGCAGTTCTTC.

The chain carries TRBV29-1 and TRBJ2-3; 10 bases align to TRBD1. This CDR3 is 15 amino acids long. CDR1 is SQVTM, CDR2 ANQGSEA, per germline. The trim removed 2 bases at V and 1 base at J, leaving 3 bases unmatched. The CDR3, as DNA: TGCAGCGTTGAACGACAGGGGGCCGGCACAGATACGCAGTATTTT. It specifies CSVERQGAGTDTQYF.

V gene TRBV5-1 combines with J gene TRBJ1-2, with 12 bases aligning to TRBD1. The V gene's germline CDR1 is SGHRS and CDR2 YFSETQ. The CDR3 consists of 15 residues. The V and J ends lost 4 bases and 4 bases, in that order; junction bases with no gene match: 5. The CDR3 loop is CASSAGTGGSYGYTF. The CDR3 DNA sequence: TGCGCCAGCAGCGCCGGGACAGGGGGCAGCTATGGCTACACCTTC.

This clonotype has more than one count but fewer than ten. The rearrangement links TRBV20-1 to TRBJ2-1; perhaps TRBD2 as D (6 bases). With 5 bases removed from V and 8 bases from J, the gap between germline ends came to 16 bases. Germline CDR1 is DFQATT and CDR2 is SNEGSKA (reference sequence). The CDR3 has 13 amino acids. The CDR3 bases are TGCAGTGCTCATCGAGGGGCTAGCGATGAGCAGTTCTTC. It is translated as CSAHRGASDEQFF.

The chain recombines TRBV24-1 with TRBJ2-2; 9 bases map to TRBD1. The germline CDR1 and CDR2 sequences are KGHDR and SFDVKD. Trimming removed 1 base from V and 6 bases from J; junction bases left unmatched: 5. The CDR3 consists of 16 residues. DNA for the CDR3: TGTGCCACCAGTGATTTCGGACAGGGGAAGGCCGGGGAGCTGTTTTTT. Translation gives CATSDFGQGKAGELFF.

This clonotype was seen a few times. This chain connects TRBV28 to TRBJ1-2; D perhaps matches TRBD1 (5 bases). Germline values: CDR1 MDHEN, CDR2 SYDVKM. V lost 8 bases, J lost 7 bases, and 14 bases lay in between. The CDR3 length is 12 residues. CDR3 amino acids: CASWGSAPGYTF. The DNA for the CDR3 is TGTGCCAGCTGGGGGAGCGCCCCTGGCTACACCTTC.

V is TRBV12-3 or TRBV12-4 and J is TRBJ2-3; D possibly matches TRBD1 or TRBD2 (6 bases each). CDR3 length: 14 amino acids. Trimming removed 6 bases at V and 5 bases at J, with 15 bases between. This CDR3 reads CASRRIGGGDTQYF. DNA of the CDR3: TGTGCCAGCAGACGAATCGGGGGCGGAGATACGCAGTATTTT.